This TCR beta chain was sequenced for a study of CD8+CD57+ T cells in acquired aplastic anemia. Looking at the study overall: Sorted CD4+ and CD8+ cells gave an average of about 3 ug of DNA. Findings and limits, study-wide: In common between the patients and the controls were twenty-nine CD8+ CDR3 sequences.

TCR beta VDJ and CDR3 were profiled, and genomic DNA was the template. TCRdb re-called the reads with MiXCR, one entry per CDR3 protein. In the table there are roughly 500,000 distinct CDR3 sequences, around 33% of which are singletons. The CDR3 contains 13 residues. Germline-derived CDR1 and CDR2 are ENHRY and SYGVKD. Germline trimming cut 5 bases from V and 6 bases from J; bases unmatched to any gene: 3. Individuals selected for sequencing had exhibited CD8+CD57+ cell expansion on flow cytometry. Patients had not yet gotten any therapy when their blood was taken for sampling. As concerns this clonotype: What it binds is unknown.

The receptor was derived from a human donor with aplastic anemia. The J gene is TRBJ2-7, the V gene TRBV10-3, with TRBD1 matching over 11 bases. Sequencing was carried out using sorted CD4+, CD8+, or CD8+CD57+ T cells (not recorded which) from PBMCs. The CDR3: CAISWTGGGEQYF. CDR3 DNA sequence: TGTGCCATCAGTTGGACAGGGGGCGGCGAGCAGTACTTC.